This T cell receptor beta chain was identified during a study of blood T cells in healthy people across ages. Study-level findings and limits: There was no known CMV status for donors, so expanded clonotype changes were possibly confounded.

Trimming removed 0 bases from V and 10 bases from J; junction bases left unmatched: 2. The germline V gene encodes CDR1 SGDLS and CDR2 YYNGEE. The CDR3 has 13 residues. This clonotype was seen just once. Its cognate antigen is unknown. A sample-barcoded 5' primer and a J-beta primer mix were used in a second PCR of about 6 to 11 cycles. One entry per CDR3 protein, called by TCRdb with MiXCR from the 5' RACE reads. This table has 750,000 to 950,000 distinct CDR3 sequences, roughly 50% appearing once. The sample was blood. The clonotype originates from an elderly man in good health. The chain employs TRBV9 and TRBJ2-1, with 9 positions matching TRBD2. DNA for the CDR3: TGTGCCAGCAGCGTAGGACTAGCGGAAGAGCAGTTCTTC. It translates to CASSVGLAEEQFF.